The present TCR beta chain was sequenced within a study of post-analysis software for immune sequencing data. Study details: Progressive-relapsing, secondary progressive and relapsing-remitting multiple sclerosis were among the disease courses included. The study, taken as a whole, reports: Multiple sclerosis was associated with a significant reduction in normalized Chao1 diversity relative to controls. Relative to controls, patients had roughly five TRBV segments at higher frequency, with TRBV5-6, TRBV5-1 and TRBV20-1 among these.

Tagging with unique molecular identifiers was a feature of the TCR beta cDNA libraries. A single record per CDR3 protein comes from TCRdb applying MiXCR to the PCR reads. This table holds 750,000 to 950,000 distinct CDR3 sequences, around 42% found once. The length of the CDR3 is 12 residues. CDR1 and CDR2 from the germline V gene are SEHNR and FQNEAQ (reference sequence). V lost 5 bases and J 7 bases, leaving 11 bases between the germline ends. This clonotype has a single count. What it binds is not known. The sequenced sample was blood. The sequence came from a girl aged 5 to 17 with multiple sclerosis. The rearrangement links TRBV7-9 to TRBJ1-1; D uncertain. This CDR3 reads CASSNTLFEAFF. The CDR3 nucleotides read TGTGCCAGCAGCAATACACTGTTTGAAGCTTTCTTT.